The following is a TCR beta chain sequence with its context. Its antigen remains unknown. The data were taken from a study of regulatory T cells in long-lasting Graves disease. Both iRepertoire HTBI primers and Arm-PCR of CDR3 regions were used to build the TCR beta libraries. Via MiXCR, TCRdb re-called the multiplex PCR reads, giving one row per CDR3 protein. The sample includes roughly 530,000 distinct CDR3 sequences, around 15% of them seen just once. Regarding the study as a whole: TCR diversity was lower in persistent Graves' patients than in newly diagnosed ones.

CDR1 and CDR2 from the germline V gene are KGHSH and LQKENI. The CDR3 has 16 residues. With 0 bases removed from V and 1 base from J, the gap between germline ends came to 10 bases. The time point here: newly diagnosed GD, antithyroid drugs for less than 3 months. Scientists built the TCR library using RNA that was extracted from PBMCs. The same sample was also studied in work on T cells in Graves' hyperthyroidism and ophthalmopathy. According to that study: During a first-round RT-PCR of the TCR CDR3, the HTBI primer set was used.

The starting material was peripheral blood mononuclear cells (PBMCs), obtained at new diagnosis, from a patient treated with antithyroid drugs. The receptor was isolated from a middle-aged woman with Graves disease. The chain joins TRBV18 to TRBJ1-3; D is possibly TRBD1 (5 bases). The CDR3 nucleotides are TGTGCCAGCTCACCACCGCCGGGGGGGTCTGGAAACACCATATATTTT. It specifies CASSPPPGGSGNTIYF.